These T cell receptor beta chains were read from a single sample in a study of T cell repertoires in cytomegalovirus infection. TCRdb reprocessed the reads with MiXCR, giving one entry per CDR3 protein. This table has roughly 500,000 distinct CDR3 sequences, over 9% appearing once. Sequenced input: PBMCs. The receptors were gathered from a human donor in good health (CMV status not recorded). Some clones in this sample may be carry-over from other donors' samples. The conserved cysteine and the conserved F or W are not part of the CDR3 here.

v_call	cdr3_aa
TRBV3-1	ASSQDPGSYEQY
TRBV12-3/TRBV12-4	ASSSGDTEAF
TRBV5-5	ASSPKPLMNTEAF
TRBV12-3/TRBV12-4	ASSSDRVYGYT
TRBV7-2	DSSPGLAGVTGELF
TRBV7-3	ASSLSLAGDNEQF
TRBV12-3/TRBV12-4	ASTPLFGTGELF
TRBV7-9	ASSSQTGHGSNQPQH
TRBV13	ASSLGQGYSGANVLT
TRBV12-5	ASGLITGGTYNEQF
TRBV6-5	ASSYHGETQY